The 11 T cell receptor beta chains reported below all come from one sample, sequenced in a study of T cell responses to AZD1222 COVID-19 vaccine. Data came from immunoSEQ multiplex PCR; TCRdb stores just in-frame clones and leaves some out. The sample consists of tens of thousands of clones, about nine tenths of them appearing once. Specimen: peripheral blood, collected on day 0 of AZD1222 vaccination. All receptors come from an adult in good health.

This chain joins TRBV10-2 and TRBJ2-5; the D is unclear. V was clipped by 8 bases and J by 5 bases, with 9 bases between them. CDR1 and CDR2 from the germline V gene are WSHSY and SAAADI. The CDR3 length is 11 residues. CDR3 in amino acids: CASASGETQYF. CDR3 in DNA: TGCGCCAGCGCCTCCGGGGAGACCCAGTACTTC.

This clone was observed a single time. V usage is TRBV7-9 and J usage is TRBJ2-7; unclear D gene. There are 13 residues in the CDR3. The V end was cut by 5 bases, the J end by 0 bases, with 8 bases between. The germline gives CDR1 SEHNR, CDR2 FQNEAQ (reference sequence). Written as DNA, the CDR3 is TGTGCCAGCAGCGTGGGCCACTCCTACGAGCAGTACTTC. As protein: CASSVGHSYEQYF.

V is TRBV12-5 and J is TRBJ2-7; D is possibly TRBD1 (6 bases). From germline, CDR1 is LGHNT and CDR2 FRNRAP. Trimming took off 5 bases at V and 0 bases at J, with 14 bases between the two ends. The CDR3 loop spans 15 amino acids. The CDR3 loop is CASGPAQGHSYEQYF. In DNA, the CDR3 is TGTGCTAGTGGTCCAGCACAGGGCCACTCCTACGAGCAGTACTTC.

The gene calls are TRBV19 and TRBJ2-2; perhaps TRBD1 as D (6 bases). In germline, CDR1 is LNHDA, CDR2 SQIVND (reference sequence). The CDR3 loop spans 15 amino acids. Deletions cut 4 bases from V and 4 bases from J, with 13 bases between. Here the CDR3 reads CASSNGQLITGELFF. The CDR3 nucleotides read TGTGCCAGTAGTAACGGACAGCTGATCACCGGGGAGCTGTTTTTT.

The chain uses TRBV5-6 and TRBJ2-1, with D uncertain. CDR3 length equals 12 residues. CDR1 is SGHDT, CDR2 YYEEEE, per germline. Trimming took 1 base from V and 13 from J, leaving 12 bases between them. CDR3 DNA sequence: TGTGCCAGCAGCTTGTGGCAGTCTGCTCAGTTCTTC. Translation gives CASSLWQSAQFF.

V usage is TRBV18 and J usage is TRBJ2-5, with TRBD1 matching over 7 bases. CDR1 is KGHSH and CDR2 is LQKENI in the germline V gene. This CDR3 spans 14 amino acids. V dropped 3 bases and J dropped 3; count of bases not matched to a gene: 4. CDR3 sequence: CASSPRDSEETQYF. In nucleotides, the CDR3 is TGTGCCAGCTCACCTAGGGACAGTGAAGAGACCCAGTACTTC.

The chain has TRBV28 and TRBJ2-7; D not resolved. Germline V lookup: CDR1 MDHEN, CDR2 SYDVKM. Trimming cost V 2 bases and J 6 bases, with 11 bases left between them. There are 13 residues in the CDR3. In nucleotides, the CDR3 is TGTGCCAGCAGTTTAGGCCCGACGGGCGAGCAGTACTTC. Translation gives CASSLGPTGEQYF.

This rearrangement joins TRBV19 to TRBJ2-7; TRBD2 aligns across 7 bases. Germline loops: CDR1 LNHDA, CDR2 SQIVND (reference sequence). With 4 bases clipped from V and 4 bases from J, the junction kept 7 bases outside the gene matches. The CDR3 consists of 14 residues. The CDR3 reads CASSRATSEYEQYF. CDR3 sequence (DNA): TGTGCCAGTAGTAGGGCCACTAGCGAATACGAGCAGTACTTC.

The genes are TRBV27 and TRBJ1-4; D is undetermined. V was cut by 8 bases and J by 1 base, with 11 bases left in between. CDR1 is MNHEY, CDR2 SMNVEV, per germline (reference sequence). The CDR3 is 14 amino acids. The CDR3, as DNA: TGTGCCAGCCGACCCTGGGTAACTAATGAAAAACTGTTTTTT. It yields the protein CASRPWVTNEKLFF.

The chain couples TRBV6-5 to TRBJ2-2, with TRBD1 matching over 7 bases. V was pared by 0 bases and J by 3 bases, with 4 bases of the junction left unmatched. The CDR3 totals 16 residues. Germline CDR1 is MNHEY and CDR2 is SVGAGI. CDR3 nucleotide sequence: TGTGCCAGCAGTTACTCGTATACAGGGGACACCGGGGAGCTGTTTTTT. Translating gives CASSYSYTGDTGELFF.

V and J are TRBV2 and TRBJ2-1; perhaps TRBD2 as D (6 bases). The V gene lost 6 bases and the J gene lost 0 bases, with 18 bases spanning the gap. The CDR3 covers 17 residues. CDR1 is SNHLY and CDR2 is FYNNEI in the germline V gene. CDR3: CASRTSQDLSSYNEQFF. The CDR3 DNA sequence: TGTGCCAGCAGAACTAGCCAGGACTTAAGCTCCTACAATGAGCAGTTCTTC.